The 29 T cell receptor beta chains presented below share a single source sample, sequenced in a study of T-cell memory formation after mild COVID-19. TCRdb reanalysed the 5' RACE reads using MiXCR and keeps one entry per CDR3 protein. The data show hundreds of thousands of distinct CDR3 sequences, roughly 18% seen once. Material: PBMCs or a T cell subset sorted from them (not recorded which). The receptors come from an adult woman who had mild COVID-19 (a few samples of this study predate the infection). Cell type and time point are not known.

This chain connects TRBV7-2 to TRBJ1-5; D gene ambiguous. CDR3 length equals 13 residues. CDR1 SGHTA and CDR2 FQGNSA come from the germline V gene. Trimming pared 1 base from V and 7 bases from J, leaving 8 bases between. For the CDR3, the DNA is TGTGCCAGCAGCTTAGATGCCGGACAGCCCCAGCATTTT. Protein product: CASSLDAGQPQHF.

V gene TRBV5-1 combines with J gene TRBJ2-5, with D possibly called TRBD1 or TRBD2 (5 bases each). The CDR3 spans 15 residues. Germline CDR1 SGHRS, CDR2 YFSETQ. V was pared by 0 bases and J by 5 bases, with 14 bases between. As DNA, the CDR3 is TGCGCCAGCAGCTTGGAAGGGGTCGGGGAGGAGACCCAGTACTTC. Its protein is CASSLEGVGEETQYF.

The chain recombines TRBV4-2 with TRBJ2-5; D is unresolved. This CDR3 region has 15 residues. Germline-derived CDR1 and CDR2 are LGHNA and YNFKEQ. The V and J ends lost 0 bases and 1 base respectively, with 9 bases between them. As DNA, the CDR3 is TGTGCCAGCAGCCAAGATCGGCGGTCCCAAGAGACCCAGTACTTC. This gives the protein CASSQDRRSQETQYF.

This clonotype was detected only a few times. This chain joins TRBV9 and TRBJ2-5; TRBD1 is a possible D gene (5 bases). The CDR3 consists of 15 residues. Germline CDR1 and CDR2: SGDLS and YYNGEE. V was clipped by 3 bases and J by 5 bases, with 17 bases between them. CDR3 protein: CASSAKPVGPETQYF. The CDR3 DNA is TGTGCCAGCAGCGCAAAGCCCGTGGGGCCCGAGACCCAGTACTTC.

The chain combines TRBV15 with TRBJ2-5, with 12 nucleotides matching TRBD2. J was trimmed by 5 bases and V by 0 bases; bases with no gene match: 4. The germline V gene has CDR1 LNHNV and CDR2 YYDKDF (reference sequence). CDR3 length: 16 amino acids. The CDR3 here is CATSRDLAGGQETQYF. The CDR3 nucleotides are TGTGCCACCAGCAGAGATCTAGCGGGGGGGCAGGAGACCCAGTACTTC.

This clonotype was picked up a small number of times. The chain uses TRBV14 and TRBJ1-2; possibly TRBD1 for D (5 bases). CDR3 length: 14 residues. Germline loops: CDR1 SGHDN, CDR2 FVKESK. V lost 0 bases to trimming and J lost 6 bases, with 11 bases between them. The CDR3 sequence: CASSQEISGDGYTF. In DNA form, the CDR3 reads TGTGCCAGCAGCCAAGAAATATCGGGGGATGGCTACACCTTC.

For the CDR3, the DNA is TGTGCCAGCAGTTTCGCAGGGCCCCAGCATTTT. This codes for CASSFAGPQHF. The genes are TRBV12-3 or TRBV12-4 and TRBJ1-5; unclear D gene. V was shortened by 3 bases and J by 9 bases, with 6 bases between the two germline ends. The CDR3 extends over 11 amino acids.

J is TRBJ2-7 and V is TRBV7-9; 11 bases are shared with TRBD1. The germline gives CDR1 SEHNR, CDR2 FQNEAQ (reference sequence). With 5 bases clipped from V and 4 bases from J, the junction kept 13 bases outside the gene matches. This CDR3 comprises 17 residues. The CDR3 protein is CASSASLRDRGLYEQYF. The CDR3 bases are TGTGCCAGCAGCGCCAGTTTAAGGGACAGGGGGTTATACGAGCAGTACTTC.

The gene calls are TRBV29-1 and TRBJ1-2; 7 bases agree with TRBD1. Germline V gene lookup returns CDR1 SQVTM and CDR2 ANQGSEA. The CDR3 spans 14 residues. V was clipped by 0 bases and J by 5 bases; unmatched bases: 6. CDR3 sequence: CSVEDRQGSYGYTF. CDR3 DNA sequence: TGCAGCGTTGAAGATAGACAGGGAAGTTATGGCTACACCTTC.

There are a few counts of this clonotype. V and J are TRBV7-7 and TRBJ2-3; D gene uncertain. The CDR3 length is 12 residues. Trimming stripped 5 bases from V and 8 bases from J, with 11 bases between. Germline CDR1 and CDR2: SSHAT and FNYEAQ (reference sequence). CDR3 protein: CASSPYSGTQYF. DNA for the CDR3: TGTGCCAGCAGCCCCTACTCCGGTACGCAGTATTTT.

The J gene is TRBJ1-3, the V gene TRBV12-3 or TRBV12-4; tentatively, D is TRBD1 (6 bases). The CDR3 runs 15 residues. Trimming took 8 bases from V and 1 from J, leaving 15 bases between them. The CDR3 is CASGRDTTSGNTIYF. DNA of the CDR3: TGTGCCAGCGGTCGGGACACCACTTCTGGAAACACCATATATTTT.

This chain connects TRBV7-2 to TRBJ2-3; 11 positions match TRBD2. This CDR3 contains 15 residues. In germline, CDR1 is SGHTA, CDR2 FQGNSA. V lost 7 bases to trimming and J lost 3 bases; unmatched junction nucleotides: 6. CDR3 amino acids: CASIPRLAGTDTQYF. CDR3 DNA sequence: TGTGCCAGCATCCCGCGACTAGCGGGGACAGATACGCAGTATTTT. Variable domain in full (rest from reference TRBV7-2 and TRBJ2-3): GAGVSQSPSNKVTEKGKDVELRCDPISGHTALYWYRQSLGQGLEFLIYFQGNSAPDKSGLPSDRFSAERTGGSVSTLTIQRTQQEDSAVYLCASIPRLAGTDTQYFGPGTRLTVL.

The chain has TRBV24-1 and TRBJ2-3; a weak D match, TRBD1 (5 bases). The germline CDR1 and CDR2 sequences are KGHDR and SFDVKD. The CDR3 runs 14 residues. Trimming shortened V by 4 bases and J by 4 bases, and 11 bases separated the two germline ends. The CDR3 spells CATSERGRSDTQYF. CDR3 nucleotides: TGTGCCACCAGTGAAAGGGGCAGATCAGATACGCAGTATTTT.

With respect to this clonotype: One end of the junction varies from germline; a read error may be responsible. The chain couples TRBV7-7 to TRBJ2-5; no clear D gene. From germline, CDR1 is SSHAT and CDR2 FNYEAQ (reference sequence). The CDR3 is 15 amino acids. CDR3 residues: CASSATPTGRETQYF. The CDR3 DNA follows: TGTGCTAGCAGCGCGACACCCACGGGTAGAGAGACCCAGTACTTC.

The chain joins TRBV7-9 to TRBJ2-3, with TRBD2 matching 12 bases. J lost 0 bases, V lost 5 bases, and 6 bases had no gene match. This CDR3 contains 17 residues. Germline CDR1 is SEHNR and CDR2 is FQNEAQ (reference sequence). CDR3 region: CASSPGLAGASTDTQYF. DNA for the CDR3: TGTGCCAGCAGCCCGGGACTAGCGGGCGCTAGCACAGATACGCAGTATTTT. The whole variable domain, filled in from reference TRBV7-9 and TRBJ2-3, reads DTGVSQNPRHKITKRGQNVTFRCDPISEHNRLYWYRQTLGQGPEFLTYFQNEAQLEKSRLLSDRFSAERPKGSFSTLEIQRTEQGDSAMYLCASSPGLAGASTDTQYFGPGTRLTVL.

The chain joins TRBV20-1 to TRBJ1-6; D is unresolved. Trimming took off 3 bases at V and 6 bases at J, with 9 bases between the two ends. There are 13 residues in the CDR3. The germline V gene encodes CDR1 DFQATT and CDR2 SNEGSKA (reference sequence). CDR3 DNA: TGCAGTGCTAGTAGCCAGGTTAATTCACCCCTCCACTTT. Protein: CSASSQVNSPLHF.

This clonotype was found a few times. The chain uses TRBV6-5 and TRBJ2-2, with 9 bases identical to TRBD1. V gave up 6 bases and J gave up 4 bases; unmatched junction bases: 9. The CDR3 contains 16 residues. Germline V gene sequence: CDR1 MNHEY, CDR2 SVGAGI. The DNA of the CDR3 is TGTGCCAGCAGACCAACCGGGACAGGGTTCACCGGGGAGCTGTTTTTT. As protein: CASRPTGTGFTGELFF.

J is TRBJ2-1 and V is TRBV7-3; 10 nucleotides align to TRBD1. Trimming took 4 bases from V and 6 from J; bases not matched to a gene: 3. The CDR3 extends over 14 amino acids. CDR1 SGHTA and CDR2 FQGTGA come from the germline V gene. The CDR3 region is CASSSGQGSNEQFF. The CDR3 DNA reads TGTGCCAGCAGCTCGGGACAGGGGTCCAATGAGCAGTTCTTC.

The chain uses TRBV4-1 and TRBJ2-7; no reliable D call. Germline-derived CDR1 and CDR2 are MGHRA and YSYEKL. The CDR3 has 15 residues. Trimming shortened V by 0 bases and J by 2 bases, and 11 bases separated the two germline ends. CDR3 DNA: TGCGCCAGCAGCCAAGAAGGGCAGACGCCCTACGAGCAGTACTTC. It codes for CASSQEGQTPYEQYF.

This clonotype was observed a few times. The J gene is TRBJ2-5, the V gene TRBV4-3; possible D gene TRBD1, 6 bases. V was trimmed by 1 base and J by 5 bases, leaving 14 bases between them. The V gene's germline CDR1 is LGHNA and CDR2 YSLEER. This CDR3 spans 15 amino acids. This CDR3 reads CASSQGRQDFETQYF. The CDR3 coding sequence is TGCGCCAGCAGCCAAGGGCGACAGGATTTTGAGACCCAGTACTTC.

This clonotype was picked up a small number of times. The genes are TRBV24-1 and TRBJ2-2; tentative D call: TRBD2 (5 bases). The CDR3 extends over 13 amino acids. V lost 4 bases and J 6 bases, leaving 8 bases between the germline ends. Looked up from germline, CDR1 is KGHDR and CDR2 is SFDVKD. The DNA of the CDR3 is TGTGCCACCAGTGACCCGGGATCCGGGGAGCTGTTTTTT. Translation gives CATSDPGSGELFF.

Points on this clonotype: Sequence at one end of the junction differs from germline and may be a read error. This CDR3 reads CSATQGATFF. CDR3 sequence (DNA): TGCAGTGCGACCCAGGGGGCGACATTCTTC. The chain couples TRBV20-1 to TRBJ1-2, with TRBD1 identical over 8 bases. Per germline, CDR1 DFQATT and CDR2 SNEGSKA (reference sequence). This CDR3 is built from 10 residues.

This clonotype was seen more than once but under ten times. This rearrangement joins TRBV7-9 to TRBJ2-3; TRBD1 agrees at 9 bases. Germline V gene data show CDR1 as SEHNR and CDR2 as FQNEAQ (reference sequence). V trimming: 10 bases; J trimming: 7 bases; junction bases outside the gene matches: 6. This CDR3 has 12 amino acids. CDR3 in amino acids: CAITGGGNTQYF. Here the CDR3 DNA reads TGTGCCATAACAGGGGGCGGAAATACGCAGTATTTT.

This clonotype has a count of ten or more. V usage is TRBV7-2 and J usage is TRBJ2-7, with TRBD2 matching 7 bases. Germline CDR1 reads SGHTA; CDR2 reads FQGNSA. This CDR3 has 17 amino acids. The J segment lost 2 bases and the V segment lost 4 bases, leaving 14 bases of the junction unmatched. The CDR3 nucleotides read TGTGCCAGCAGCTCGGGTAGGCTGCCTAGCGGAACCTACGAGCAGTACTTC. Its translation is CASSSGRLPSGTYEQYF.

This clonotype has only a few counts. J is TRBJ2-3 and V is TRBV5-1; 10 bases agree with TRBD2. The junction had 9 bases not matched to a gene; V was cut back by 1 base and J by 4 bases. The CDR3 extends over 17 amino acids. CDR1 and CDR2 from the germline V gene are SGHRS and YFSETQ. The CDR3 here is CASSLSPSGSLPDTQYF. DNA of the CDR3: TGCGCCAGCAGCTTGTCCCCTAGCGGGAGTTTACCAGATACGCAGTATTTT.

This clonotype was seen repeatedly, ten times or more. For the CDR3, the DNA is TGTGCCAGCAGCCCACCGTCGGGTAATGAGCAGTTCTTC. It yields the protein CASSPPSGNEQFF. The chain combines TRBV18 with TRBJ2-1; no reliable D call. The V end was cut by 8 bases, the J end by 7 bases, with 15 bases between. Looked up from germline, CDR1 is KGHSH and CDR2 is LQKENI. The CDR3 spans 13 residues.

This clonotype was counted a few times. The CDR3 protein is CASSTRTAEQYF. For the CDR3, the DNA is TGTGCCAGCAGCACTCGAACGGCCGAGCAGTACTTC. The chain joins TRBV12-3 or TRBV12-4 to TRBJ2-7; no definite D call. This CDR3 region has 12 residues. V dropped 6 bases and J dropped 6 bases, with 12 bases sitting between them.

This clonotype was seen only a few times. The rearrangement joins TRBV5-1 to TRBJ2-6, with D unresolved. Trimming stripped 4 bases from V and 0 bases from J, with 8 bases between. This CDR3 is 15 amino acids long. CDR1 is SGHRS and CDR2 is YFSETQ in the germline V gene. The DNA of the CDR3 is TGCGCCAGCAGCGATCCAGGCTCTGGGGCCAACGTCCTGACTTTC. Translated, it gives CASSDPGSGANVLTF. The full variable domain, with the rest looked up from reference TRBV5-1 and TRBJ2-6, is KAGVTQTPRYLIKTRGQQVTLSCSPISGHRSVSWYQQTPGQGLQFLFEYFSETQRNKGNFPGRFSGRQFSNSRSEMNVSTLELGDSALYLCASSDPGSGANVLTFGAGSRLTVL.

This chain joins TRBV5-5 and TRBJ1-1; D might be TRBD1 (6 bases). CDR1 SGHKS and CDR2 YYEKEE come from the germline V gene (reference sequence). V lost 0 bases to trimming and J lost 1 base, with 10 bases between them. This CDR3 region has 15 residues. This CDR3 reads CASSLVGGANTEAFF. Written as DNA, the CDR3 is TGTGCCAGCAGCTTGGTGGGGGGCGCGAACACTGAAGCTTTCTTT.